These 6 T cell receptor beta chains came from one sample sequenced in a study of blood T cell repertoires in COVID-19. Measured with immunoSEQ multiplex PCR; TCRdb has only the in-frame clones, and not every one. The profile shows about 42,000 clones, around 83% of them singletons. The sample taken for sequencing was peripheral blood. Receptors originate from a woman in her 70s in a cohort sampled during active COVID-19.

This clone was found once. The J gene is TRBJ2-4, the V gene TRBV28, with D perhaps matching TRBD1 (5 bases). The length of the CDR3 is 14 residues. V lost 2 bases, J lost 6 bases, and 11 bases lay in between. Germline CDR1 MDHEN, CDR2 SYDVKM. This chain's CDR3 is CASSLPSQGNIQYF. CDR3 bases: TGTGCCAGCAGTTTACCGTCTCAGGGAAACATTCAGTACTTC.

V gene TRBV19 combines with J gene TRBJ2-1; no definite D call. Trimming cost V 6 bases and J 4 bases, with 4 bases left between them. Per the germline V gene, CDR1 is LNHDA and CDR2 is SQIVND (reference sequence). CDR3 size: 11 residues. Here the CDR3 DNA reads TGTGCCAGTAGCTATTACAATGAGCAGTTCTTC. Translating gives CASSYYNEQFF.

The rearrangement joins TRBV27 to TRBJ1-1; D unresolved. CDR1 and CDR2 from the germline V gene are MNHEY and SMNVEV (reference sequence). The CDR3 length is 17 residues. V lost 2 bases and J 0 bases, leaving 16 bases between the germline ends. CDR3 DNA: TGTGCCAGCAGTTTAGGCCCCCCGGCTAGGCTGAACACTGAAGCTTTCTTT. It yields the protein CASSLGPPARLNTEAFF.

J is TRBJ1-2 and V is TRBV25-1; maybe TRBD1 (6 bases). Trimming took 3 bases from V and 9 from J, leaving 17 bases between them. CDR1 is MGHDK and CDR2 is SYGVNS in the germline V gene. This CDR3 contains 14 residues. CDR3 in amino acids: CASSDTGQRSSYTF. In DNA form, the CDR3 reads TGTGCCAGCAGTGATACCGGACAGAGAAGCAGCTACACCTTC.

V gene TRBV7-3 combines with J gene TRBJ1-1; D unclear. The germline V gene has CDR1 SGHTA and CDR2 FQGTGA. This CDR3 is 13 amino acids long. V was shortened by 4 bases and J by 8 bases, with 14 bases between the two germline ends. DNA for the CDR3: TGTGCCAGCAGCTACGAGGAGGGTCGAGAAGCTTTCTTT. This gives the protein CASSYEEGREAFF.

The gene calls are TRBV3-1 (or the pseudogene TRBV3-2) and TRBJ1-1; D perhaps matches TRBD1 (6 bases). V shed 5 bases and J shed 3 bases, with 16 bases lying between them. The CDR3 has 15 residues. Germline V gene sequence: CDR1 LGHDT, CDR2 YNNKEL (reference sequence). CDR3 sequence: CASSKGEGRDTEAFF. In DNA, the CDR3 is TGTGCCAGCAGCAAGGGGGAGGGGAGGGACACTGAAGCTTTCTTT.